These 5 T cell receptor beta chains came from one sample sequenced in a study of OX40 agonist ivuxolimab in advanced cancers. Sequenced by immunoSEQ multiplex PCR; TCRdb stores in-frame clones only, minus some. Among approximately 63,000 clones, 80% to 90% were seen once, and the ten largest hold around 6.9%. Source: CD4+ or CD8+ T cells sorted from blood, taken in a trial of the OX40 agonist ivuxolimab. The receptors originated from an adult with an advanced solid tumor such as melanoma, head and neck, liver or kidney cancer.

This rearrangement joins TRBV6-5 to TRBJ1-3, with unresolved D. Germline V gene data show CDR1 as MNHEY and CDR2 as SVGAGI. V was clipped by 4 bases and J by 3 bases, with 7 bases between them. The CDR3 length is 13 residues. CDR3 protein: CASSSEIGNTIYF. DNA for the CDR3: TGTGCCAGCAGTTCCGAAATTGGAAACACCATATATTTT.

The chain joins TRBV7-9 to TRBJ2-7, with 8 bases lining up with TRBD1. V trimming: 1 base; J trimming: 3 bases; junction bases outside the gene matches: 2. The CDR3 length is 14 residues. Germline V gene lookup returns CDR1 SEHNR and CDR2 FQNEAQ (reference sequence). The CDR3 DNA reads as TGTGCCAGCAGCTTAGAACAGGGGGGCTACGAGCAGTACTTC. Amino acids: CASSLEQGGYEQYF.

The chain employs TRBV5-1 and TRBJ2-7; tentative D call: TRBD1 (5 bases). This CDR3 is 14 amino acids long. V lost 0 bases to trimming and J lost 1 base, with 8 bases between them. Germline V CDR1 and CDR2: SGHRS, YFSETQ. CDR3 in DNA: TGCGCCAGCAGCTTGGGGACACTATCCTACGAGCAGTACTTC. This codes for CASSLGTLSYEQYF.

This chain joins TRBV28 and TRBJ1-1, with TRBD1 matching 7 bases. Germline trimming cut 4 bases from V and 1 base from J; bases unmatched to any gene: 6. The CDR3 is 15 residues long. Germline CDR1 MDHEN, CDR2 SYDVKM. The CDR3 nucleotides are TGTGCCAGCAGTTCCGACAGGGTACAGAACACTGAAGCTTTCTTT. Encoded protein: CASSSDRVQNTEAFF.

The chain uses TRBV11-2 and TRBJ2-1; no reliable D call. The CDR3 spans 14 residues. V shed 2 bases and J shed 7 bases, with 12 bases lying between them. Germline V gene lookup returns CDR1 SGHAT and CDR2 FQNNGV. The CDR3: CASSLIPVGNEQFF. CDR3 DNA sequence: TGTGCCAGCAGCTTAATCCCTGTAGGGAATGAGCAGTTCTTC. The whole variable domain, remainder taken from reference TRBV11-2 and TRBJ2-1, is EAGVAQSPRYKIIEKRQSVAFWCNPISGHATLYWYQQILGQGPKLLIQFQNNGVVDDSQLPKDRFSAERLKGVDSTLKIQPAKLEDSAVYLCASSLIPVGNEQFFGPGTRLTVL.